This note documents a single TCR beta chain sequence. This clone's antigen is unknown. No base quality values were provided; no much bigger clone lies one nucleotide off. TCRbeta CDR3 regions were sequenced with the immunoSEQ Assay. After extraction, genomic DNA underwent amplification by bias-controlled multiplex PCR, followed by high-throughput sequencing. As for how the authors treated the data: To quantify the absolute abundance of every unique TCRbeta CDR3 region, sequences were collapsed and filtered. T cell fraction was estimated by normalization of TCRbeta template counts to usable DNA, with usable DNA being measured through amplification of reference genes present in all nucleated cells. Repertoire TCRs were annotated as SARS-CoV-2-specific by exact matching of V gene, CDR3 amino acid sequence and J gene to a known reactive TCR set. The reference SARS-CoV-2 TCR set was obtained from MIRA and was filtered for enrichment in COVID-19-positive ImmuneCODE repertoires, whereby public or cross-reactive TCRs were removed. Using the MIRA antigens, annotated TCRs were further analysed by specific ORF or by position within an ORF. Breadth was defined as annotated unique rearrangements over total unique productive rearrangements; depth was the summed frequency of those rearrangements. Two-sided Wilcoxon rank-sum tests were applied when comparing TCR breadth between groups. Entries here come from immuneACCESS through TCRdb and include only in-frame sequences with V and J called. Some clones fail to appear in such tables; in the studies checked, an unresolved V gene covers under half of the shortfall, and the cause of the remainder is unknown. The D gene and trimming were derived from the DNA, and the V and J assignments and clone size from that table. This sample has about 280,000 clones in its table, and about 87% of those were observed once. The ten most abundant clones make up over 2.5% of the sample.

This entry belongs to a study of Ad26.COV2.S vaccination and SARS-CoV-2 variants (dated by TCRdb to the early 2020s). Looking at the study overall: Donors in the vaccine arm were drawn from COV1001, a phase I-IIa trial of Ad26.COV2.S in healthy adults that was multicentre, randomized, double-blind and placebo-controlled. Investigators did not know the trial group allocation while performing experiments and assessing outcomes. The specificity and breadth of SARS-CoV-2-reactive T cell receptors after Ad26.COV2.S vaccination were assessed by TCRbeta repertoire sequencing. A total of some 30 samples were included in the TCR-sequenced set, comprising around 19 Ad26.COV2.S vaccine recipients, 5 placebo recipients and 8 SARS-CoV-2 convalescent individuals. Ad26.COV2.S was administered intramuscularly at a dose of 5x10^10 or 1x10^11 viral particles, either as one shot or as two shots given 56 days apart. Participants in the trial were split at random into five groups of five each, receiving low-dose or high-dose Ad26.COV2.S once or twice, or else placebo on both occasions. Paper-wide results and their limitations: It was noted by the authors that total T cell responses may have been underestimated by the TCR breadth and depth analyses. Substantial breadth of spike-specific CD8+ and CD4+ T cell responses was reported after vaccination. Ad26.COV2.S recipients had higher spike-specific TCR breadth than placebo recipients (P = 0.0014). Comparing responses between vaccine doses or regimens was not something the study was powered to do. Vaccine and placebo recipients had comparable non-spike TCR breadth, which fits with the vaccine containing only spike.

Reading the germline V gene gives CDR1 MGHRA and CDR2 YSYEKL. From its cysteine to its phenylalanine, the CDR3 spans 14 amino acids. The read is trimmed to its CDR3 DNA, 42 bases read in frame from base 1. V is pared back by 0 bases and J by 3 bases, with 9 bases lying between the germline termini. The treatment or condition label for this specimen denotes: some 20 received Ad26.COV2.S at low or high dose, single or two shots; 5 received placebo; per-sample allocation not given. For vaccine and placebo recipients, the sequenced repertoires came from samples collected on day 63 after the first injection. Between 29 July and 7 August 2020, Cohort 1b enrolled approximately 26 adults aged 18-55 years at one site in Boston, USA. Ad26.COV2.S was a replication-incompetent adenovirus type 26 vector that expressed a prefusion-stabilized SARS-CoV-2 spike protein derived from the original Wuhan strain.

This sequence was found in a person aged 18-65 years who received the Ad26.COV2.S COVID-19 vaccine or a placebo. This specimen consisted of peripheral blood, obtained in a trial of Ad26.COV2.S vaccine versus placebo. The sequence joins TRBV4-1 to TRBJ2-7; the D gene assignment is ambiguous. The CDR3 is CASSQERFGYEQYF. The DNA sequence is TGCGCCAGCAGCCAAGAAAGGTTCGGCTACGAGCAGTACTTC.